This TCR beta chain is drawn from a study of blood T cells in healthy people across ages. Trimming shortened V by 8 bases and J by 5 bases, and 6 bases separated the two germline ends. The CDR3 sequence is 10 residues long. Per the germline V gene, CDR1 is SGHTA and CDR2 is FQGNSA. This clonotype appeared once. Next came a second PCR, run for about 6 to 12 cycles, which used a sample-barcoded 5' primer along with a J-beta primer mix. TCRdb called the 5' RACE reads again in MiXCR, with one record for every CDR3 protein. The table shows hundreds of thousands of distinct CDR3 sequences, with roughly 53% occurring only once.

This sequence joins TRBV7-2 and TRBJ2-5; D call uncertain. The clonotype comes from a man between 60 and 70 years old in good health. The source material was blood. The CDR3 loop reads CASAIETQYF. DNA of the CDR3: TGTGCCAGCGCGATTGAGACCCAGTACTTC.